The entry that follows covers one T cell receptor beta chain sequence. V was pared by 3 bases and J by 2 bases, with 10 bases between. Germline lookup yields CDR1 SGHTA and CDR2 FQGNSA. This CDR3 region has 14 residues. The data belong to a study of blood T cell repertoires in COVID-19. Libraries were prepared by immunoSEQ multiplex PCR; TCRdb keeps only in-frame clonotypes and omits some of them. The table has more than 300,000 clones, approximately 82% seen once; the top ten hold about 1.2%. The TCR sequence derives from a woman in her forties or fifties with acute or convalescent COVID-19. The specimen was peripheral blood. V gene TRBV7-2 combines with J gene TRBJ1-2; D possibly corresponds to TRBD1 (6 bases). CDR3 sequence: CASSLNTGNYGYTF. CDR3 nucleotides: TGTGCCAGCAGCTTGAATACAGGGAACTATGGCTACACCTTC.